This TCR beta chain was obtained from a study of response to subunit inactivated influenza vaccine. Study conclusions and caveats: Authors suggested each seasonal influenza vaccination recruits few new T cells.

One entry per CDR3 protein results from TCRdb running MiXCR on the RT-PCR reads. The sample yields 550,000 to 800,000 distinct CDR3 sequences, over 11% seen once. This CDR3 is 14 amino acids long. V lost 2 bases and J lost 1, with 8 bases in between. In its sample, this clonotype was seen a few times. Its target is not known. This clonotype was sampled from a middle-aged man who received an inactivated influenza vaccine. The source was PBMCs from blood, collected 14 to 15 days before vaccination. The rearrangement joins TRBV12-3 or TRBV12-4 to TRBJ1-2; no clear D. The CDR3 bases are TGTGCCAGCAGTTTATCAACAGATAACTATGGCTACACCTTC. This codes for CASSLSTDNYGYTF.